Following are 9 T cell receptor beta chains from one sample sequenced in a study of cytomegalovirus exposure and HLA in healthy donors. The protocol was immunoSEQ multiplex PCR, while the TCRdb copy is restricted to in-frame clones and leaves out a portion. This sample has a few hundred thousand clones, with approximately 84% found just once. The specimen sequenced was PBMCs. Source of these receptors: a man younger than 35 in good health and CMV-seropositive.

V is TRBV30 and J is TRBJ2-7; tentative D call: TRBD1 (5 bases). The CDR3 runs to 11 residues. The ends were cut back, 3 bases at V and 4 bases at J, with 7 bases in the middle. CDR1 is GTSNPN and CDR2 is SVGIG in the germline V gene (reference sequence). The CDR3 sequence is CAWSRAYEQYF. The CDR3 DNA is TGTGCCTGGAGCAGGGCGTACGAGCAGTACTTC.

The chain employs TRBV6-1 and TRBJ1-1; a possible D gene is TRBD1 (6 bases). The germline V gene encodes CDR1 MNHNS and CDR2 SASEGT. The CDR3 is 14 amino acids. V was cut by 4 bases and J by 4 bases, with 13 bases left in between. In nucleotides, the CDR3 is TGTGCCAGCAGTGCGAACAGGGCGACCACTGAAGCTTTCTTT. This codes for CASSANRATTEAFF.

For the CDR3, the DNA is TGTGCCAGCAGCTCTGATAGCGATGAGCAGTTCTTC. Amino acid sequence: CASSSDSDEQFF. The J gene is TRBJ2-1, the V gene TRBV11-2; D might be TRBD2 (5 bases). With 4 bases removed from V and 8 bases from J, the gap between germline ends came to 9 bases. This CDR3 is built from 12 residues. Germline CDR1 is SGHAT and CDR2 is FQNNGV.

This clone appeared once. V is TRBV30 and J is TRBJ1-1; D gene uncertain. V was trimmed by 0 bases and J by 6 bases, leaving 5 bases between them. The germline V gene encodes CDR1 GTSNPN and CDR2 SVGIG (reference sequence). The CDR3 extends over 11 amino acids. The CDR3 DNA reads as TGTGCCTGGAGTGTACTCGCTGAAGCTTTCTTT. Translating it yields CAWSVLAEAFF.

This chain uses TRBV28 with TRBJ1-2, with unresolved D. V lost 6 bases and J 0 bases, leaving 14 bases between the germline ends. This CDR3 is 15 amino acids long. Germline assignment: CDR1 MDHEN and CDR2 SYDVKM. The CDR3 here is CASSLARVANYGYTF. Here the CDR3 DNA reads TGTGCCAGCAGCCTCGCGAGGGTAGCTAACTATGGCTACACCTTC.

The chain combines TRBV5-6 with TRBJ1-2; D remains unclear. Germline V gene lookup returns CDR1 SGHDT and CDR2 YYEEEE. Between the trimmed V and J ends, which lost 4 bases and 4 bases, there was a span of 11 bases. The CDR3 length is 13 residues. Here the CDR3 reads CASSLQTGYGYTF. The CDR3 region has the DNA TGTGCCAGCAGCCTACAGACCGGCTATGGCTACACCTTC.

This sequence joins TRBV18 and TRBJ2-7; D remains unclear. V gave up 1 base and J gave up 5 bases, with 9 bases separating them. Germline V lookup: CDR1 KGHSH, CDR2 LQKENI. This CDR3 region has 13 residues. The CDR3: CASSPQQLHEQYF. The CDR3 DNA is TGTGCCAGCTCACCACAACAGCTCCACGAGCAGTACTTC.

The chain carries TRBV6-1 and TRBJ1-5; D call uncertain. Germline V gives CDR1 MNHNS, CDR2 SASEGT. The CDR3 consists of 13 residues. Trimming cost V 6 bases and J 1 base, with 7 bases left between them. In nucleotides, the CDR3 is TGTGCCAGCAGGGTCTCAAGCAATCAGCCCCAGCATTTT. The encoded protein is CASRVSSNQPQHF.

This rearrangement joins TRBV5-1 to TRBJ2-1; a possible D gene is TRBD1 (5 bases). V was pared by 5 bases and J by 4 bases, with 13 bases between. The CDR3 is 14 residues long. Germline assignment: CDR1 SGHRS and CDR2 YFSETQ. The CDR3: CASSPQGAYNEQFF. Here the CDR3 DNA reads TGCGCCAGCAGTCCCCAAGGGGCTTACAATGAGCAGTTCTTC.